The text below deals with one TCR beta chain. This record belongs to a study of PD-L1 blockade in urothelial cancer. Study as a whole: The researchers analyzed blood 3 weeks (second dose) and 6 weeks after treatment start.

Clones were read by immunoSEQ multiplex PCR, and TCRdb kept only the in-frame ones, dropping some. The sample records some 52,000 clones, roughly 80% being singletons. The CDR3 totals 17 residues. After removal of 1 base from V and 6 bases from J, the junction contained 13 bases not matched to a gene. The germline V gene encodes CDR1 LNHNV and CDR2 YYDKDF (reference sequence). The chain uses TRBV15 and TRBJ2-3, with 7 bases identical to TRBD2. The input for sequencing was PBMCs, taken around atezolizumab (anti-PD-L1) treatment. The receptor comes from a man between 70 and 80 years old with urothelial cancer. DNA of the CDR3: TGTGCCACCAGCAGAGCTCGCCGCCTGGGACTAACGGATACGCAGTATTTT. Translated: CATSRARRLGLTDTQYF.